This is a list of T cell receptor beta chains from one sample in a study of CD4 T cells in relation to SARS-CoV-2 and coronaviruses. These receptors have no identified antigens. Some clones are missing from TCRdb's copy, which holds only in-frame ones; the method was immunoSEQ multiplex PCR. Of around 41,000 clones listed, nearly 85% are singletons. Source material: naive CD4+ T cells from PBMCs, cultured in vitro. These receptors originate from an adult with COVID-19. Both conserved end residues are part of each CDR3. D genes are given only for firm matches. Clone size is given for some rows only: seen once, a few or many times, or a class if the clone is expanded.

v_gene	abundance	j_gene	d_gene	CDR3nt	CDR3aa
TRBV19	.	TRBJ2-1	.	TGTGCCAGTAGTTCCAAGCCTTTTAGTCTGTCGGCCTACAATGAGCAGTTCTTC	CASSSKPFSLSAYNEQFF
TRBV5-6	.	TRBJ2-1	.	TGTGCCAGCAGCTTGGGGACAGTTGACAATGAGCAGTTCTTC	CASSLGTVDNEQFF
TRBV5-1	.	TRBJ2-1	TRBD2	TGCGCCAGCACTCCCCTAGCGGGAGGTGACAATGAGCAGTTCTTC	CASTPLAGGDNEQFF
TRBV2	.	TRBJ1-1	.	TGTGCCAGCGAAGCCCGACCCACTGAAGCTTTCTTT	CASEARPTEAFF
TRBV4-1	.	TRBJ2-1	.	TGCGCCAGCAGCCAAGATCAGGGGAGCTCCTACAATGAGCAGTTCTTC	CASSQDQGSSYNEQFF
TRBV7-6	.	TRBJ2-7	TRBD2	TGTGCCAGCAGTAGCTCTAGCGGGAGGGCGGGTGAGCAGTACTTC	CASSSSSGRAGEQYF
TRBV7-2	.	TRBJ1-2	.	TGTGCCAGCAGCTTAGTCAGTTCCGGGCAGGATGGCTACACCTTC	CASSLVSSGQDGYTF
TRBV7-8	.	TRBJ2-3	.	TGTGCCAGCAGCTTTCGGAGGGGGATCTTTCCAGATACGCAGTATTTT	CASSFRRGIFPDTQYF
TRBV6-2/TRBV6-3	.	TRBJ2-4	.	TGTGCCAGCAGTTACCTGCAGGGACTAGCCAAAAACATTCAGTACTTC	CASSYLQGLAKNIQYF
TRBV27	few	TRBJ2-7	TRBD1	TGTGCCAGCAGTAGACAGGGACACTCCTACGAGCAGTACTTC	CASSRQGHSYEQYF
TRBV30	.	TRBJ2-7	TRBD2	TGTGCCTGGAGTTGGCGGGAGGGGCCCCAGTACTTC	CAWSWREGPQYF
TRBV28	.	TRBJ2-7	TRBD2	TGTGCCAGCAGTTTTGGTTCTAGCGGGAGGGGGGAGCAGTACTTC	CASSFGSSGRGEQYF
TRBV18	.	TRBJ1-1	.	TGTGCCAGCTCCCCCTCCTTAAATCCGGACAGTGAAGCTTTCTTT	CASSPSLNPDSEAFF
TRBV7-9	few	TRBJ2-1	.	TGTGCCAGCAGCTTAATGGGCCGAGTCGATGAGCAGTTCTTC	CASSLMGRVDEQFF
TRBV28	.	TRBJ2-7	TRBD2	TGTGCCAGCATACGGGTAGCGGGAGCGGTGCAGTACTTC	CASIRVAGAVQYF
TRBV4-2	.	TRBJ2-7	TRBD2	TGTGCCAGCAGCCAAGATCCGGGACTAGCGGGAGGCTCTAGCGAGCAGTACTTC	CASSQDPGLAGGSSEQYF
TRBV7-9	few	TRBJ1-2	.	TGTGCCAGCACCCCGTATCCTAACTATGGCTACACCTTC	CASTPYPNYGYTF
TRBV28	.	TRBJ2-5	TRBD1	TGTGCCAGCAGTGCACCTGCGGACAGGGGGCACGAGACCCAGTACTTC	CASSAPADRGHETQYF
TRBV7-9	.	TRBJ2-3	.	TGTGCCAGCAGCCTAGGGGTCACAGATACGCAGTATTTT	CASSLGVTDTQYF
TRBV4-1	.	TRBJ1-1	TRBD1	TGCGCCAGCAGCTCTTACCGACAGGGAAACACTGAAGCTTTCTTT	CASSSYRQGNTEAFF
TRBV25-1	.	TRBJ2-1	.	TGTGCCAGCAGTTCTGTGGGTGAGCAGTTCTTC	CASSSVGEQFF
TRBV5-1	.	TRBJ2-1	.	TGCGCCAGCAGCTTGGGTGACAGCGTATACAATGAGCAGTTCTTC	CASSLGDSVYNEQFF
TRBV15	.	TRBJ1-1	.	TGTGCCACCAGCAGAGATCCTGCTGCGTGGGGTGGATTCAGCGCAGCTTTCTTT	CATSRDPAAWGGFSAAFF
TRBV5-5	.	TRBJ2-7	TRBD2	TGTGCCAGCAGCTTAGTGACTAGCACCTACGAGCAGTACTTC	CASSLVTSTYEQYF
TRBV28	few	TRBJ1-5	TRBD1	TGTGCCAGCAGTCCCGGGACAGGGAATCAGCCCCAGCATTTT	CASSPGTGNQPQHF
TRBV7-8	.	TRBJ1-2	.	TGTGCCAGCAGCCAAAGTTGGGGGAACAACTATGGCTACACCTTC	CASSQSWGNNYGYTF
TRBV29-1	.	TRBJ2-2	.	TGCAGCGTTGAAGAAGCCGACACCGGGGAGCTGTTTTTT	CSVEEADTGELFF
TRBV5-4	once	TRBJ2-3	.	TGTGCCAGCAGCTTGGGTTCAGGGGCCCTGTTTGGGGATACGCAGTATTTT	CASSLGSGALFGDTQYF
TRBV5-5	.	TRBJ2-7	TRBD2	TGTGCCAGCAGCCCGCCGGGACTAGCGGGAGGCGAGCAGTACTTC	CASSPPGLAGGEQYF
TRBV3-1/TRBV3-2	.	TRBJ2-3	.	TGTGCCAGCAGCCAAGGGGCGGTTTCAGATACGCAGTATTTT	CASSQGAVSDTQYF
TRBV7-2	.	TRBJ2-7	.	TGTGCCAGCAGCGATACCATGGCGGGAAGCTCCTACGAGCAGTACTTC	CASSDTMAGSSYEQYF
TRBV7-9	.	TRBJ2-7	TRBD1	TGTGCCAGCAGCCTAGGACAGGGGTCGATCTACGAGCAGTACTTC	CASSLGQGSIYEQYF
TRBV6-5	.	TRBJ2-7	TRBD2	TGTGCCAGCAGTCCGGGACTAGCGGGAAGGAACGAGCAGTACTTC	CASSPGLAGRNEQYF
TRBV28	.	TRBJ2-7	TRBD1	TGTGCCAGCAGTTTATATTCGGGACAGGGAGACTACGAGCAGTACTTC	CASSLYSGQGDYEQYF
TRBV5-1	.	TRBJ2-1	TRBD2	TGCGCCAGCAGCTTTCTTTCAGGACTAGGGTCCAATGAGCAGTTCTTC	CASSFLSGLGSNEQFF
TRBV7-3	.	TRBJ2-2	TRBD2	TGTGCCAGCAGCTCCTCCGGTTCTAGCGGGGTCACCGGGGAGCTGTTTTTT	CASSSSGSSGVTGELFF
TRBV6-2/TRBV6-3	.	TRBJ2-3	TRBD2	TGTGCCAGCAGTTACTCGAGGACTAGCGGGAGATTCGCAGATACGCAGTATTTT	CASSYSRTSGRFADTQYF
TRBV6-2/TRBV6-3	.	TRBJ2-3	TRBD2	TGTGCCAGCAGTCGACTAGCGGGAGATACGCAGTATTTT	CASSRLAGDTQYF
TRBV30	.	TRBJ2-7	TRBD1	TGTGCCTGGGGGGAACAGGGGGCCTACGAGCAGTACTTC	CAWGEQGAYEQYF
TRBV30	.	TRBJ2-7	.	TGTGCCTGGAAATTGAGCGGGTTTACCTACGAGCAGTACTTC	CAWKLSGFTYEQYF
TRBV3-1/TRBV3-2	.	TRBJ2-1	.	TGTGCCAGCAGCCAAGACGGGCCCTACAATGAGCAGTTCTTC	CASSQDGPYNEQFF
TRBV5-1	few	TRBJ1-5	.	TGCGCCAGCAGCTTGGGTCAGGACCTTTTGCCGCCCCAGCATTTT	CASSLGQDLLPPQHF
TRBV7-9	.	TRBJ2-2	TRBD2	TGTGCCAGCAGCTATTTTAGCGGGAGTCACTCGGGCACCGGGGAGCTGTTTTTT	CASSYFSGSHSGTGELFF
TRBV11-2	.	TRBJ2-1	.	TGTGCCAGCAGCCAACGGGCCCAACAGGTTAATGAGCAGTTCTTC	CASSQRAQQVNEQFF
TRBV2	.	TRBJ2-7	TRBD1	TGTGCCAGCAGTGAAGGGAACAGGGGTAACGAGCAGTACTTC	CASSEGNRGNEQYF
TRBV10-3	once	TRBJ2-5	.	TGTGCCATCAGTGAGTCGTGGGGGGAAGAGACCCAGTACTTC	CAISESWGEETQYF
TRBV28	few	TRBJ1-2	.	TGTGCCAGCAGCTACAGCACAGGGAATGCTAACTATGGCTACACCTTC	CASSYSTGNANYGYTF
TRBV28	.	TRBJ1-2	.	TGTGCCGGCCGGGGGGGGCCCTTGGGAATTGATGGCTACACCTTC	CAGRGGPLGIDGYTF
TRBV6-2/TRBV6-3	.	TRBJ1-1	.	TGTGCCAGCAGTAGCGGCCGGGCCACGGGCTCTGAAGCTTTCTTT	CASSSGRATGSEAFF
TRBV18	.	TRBJ1-2	TRBD1	TGTGCCAGCTCAGTGTTGCCGGGACAGGGGTCTAACTATGGCTACACCTTC	CASSVLPGQGSNYGYTF
TRBV30	.	TRBJ2-7	.	TGTGCCTGGAGTAACGAACAACTTTCGGGAGTTGAGCAGTACTTC	CAWSNEQLSGVEQYF
TRBV7-8	.	TRBJ1-4	TRBD1	TGTGCCAGCAGCTCCCGGACAGGGGAGGGGAATGAAAAACTGTTTTTT	CASSSRTGEGNEKLFF
TRBV24-1	.	TRBJ2-7	TRBD1	TGTGCCACCAGTGACCCGGGACAGGGTGATTACGAGCAGTACTTC	CATSDPGQGDYEQYF